This T cell receptor (beta chain) derives from a study of blood T cell repertoires in COVID-19. Study background: Whether acute or convalescent, the COVID-19 samples came from the United States, Italy and Spain.

Germline CDR1 and CDR2: SGHTA and FQGNSA. The CDR3 numbers 14 amino acids, ends counted. About this clone itself: The missing conserved phenylalanine or tryptophan at the end of this CDR3 makes a read error likely. The DNA is omitted, as the CDR3 cannot be located on it reliably, and the CDR3 follows TCRdb's listing.

As processed by the authors: For nucleated cells, counts were estimated from reference gene primer amplification. The assay was immunoSEQ multiplex PCR, and TCRdb's table has in-frame clones only and misses some. V and J calls and clone size are those listed in that table; D and trimming were worked out from the DNA. Among hundreds of thousands of clones listed, 92% were seen once. The sequencing input was peripheral blood. The chain joins TRBV7-2 to TRBJ2-7; the table calls TRBD2, which could not be checked here. The source of this sequence is a man aged 55 to 70 with COVID-19, enrolled during active disease. CDR3 amino acids: CASSDGRAGGGRIL.